This T cell receptor beta chain was identified in a study of blood T cell repertoires in COVID-19. For the study at large: The United States, Italy and Spain supplied acute and convalescent COVID-19 samples. The cDNA or gDNA used as material had been derived from T cells, B-cell-depleted T cells, or PBMCs.

In this sample, this clone turned up once. CDR3 length: 15 residues. The trim removed 4 bases at V and 4 bases at J, leaving 4 bases unmatched. Germline V CDR1 and CDR2: SGHRS, YFSETQ. In the authors' methods: Cell counts per sample came from amplifying reference gene primers. The data were produced by immunoSEQ multiplex PCR, yet TCRdb's version contains in-frame clones alone and is incomplete. V, J and clone size are those of that table, while D and trimming were read from the DNA. The sample has approximately 65,000 clones; about 81% are singletons. V and J are TRBV5-1 and TRBJ2-2; 10 positions match TRBD1. What was sequenced was peripheral blood. This clonotype originated in an elderly man with acute or convalescent COVID-19. The CDR3 DNA reads TGCGCCAGCAGCCTCGGACAGGGGGGCACCGGGGAGCTGTTTTTT. It encodes CASSLGQGGTGELFF.